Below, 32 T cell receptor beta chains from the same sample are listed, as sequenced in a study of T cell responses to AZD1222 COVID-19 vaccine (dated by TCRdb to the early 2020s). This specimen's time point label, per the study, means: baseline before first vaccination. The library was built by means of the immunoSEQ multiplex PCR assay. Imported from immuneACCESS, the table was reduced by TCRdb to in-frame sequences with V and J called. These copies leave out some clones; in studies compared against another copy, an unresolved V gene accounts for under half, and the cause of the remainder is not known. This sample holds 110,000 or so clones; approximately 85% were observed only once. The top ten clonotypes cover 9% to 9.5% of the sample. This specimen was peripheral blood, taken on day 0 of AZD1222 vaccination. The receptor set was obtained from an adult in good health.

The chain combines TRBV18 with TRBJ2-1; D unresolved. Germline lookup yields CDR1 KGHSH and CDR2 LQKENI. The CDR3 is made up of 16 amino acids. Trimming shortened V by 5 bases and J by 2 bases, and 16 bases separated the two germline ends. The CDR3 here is CASSRQVLNTYNEQFF. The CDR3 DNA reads TGTGCCAGCTCAAGGCAGGTTCTTAATACCTACAATGAGCAGTTCTTC.

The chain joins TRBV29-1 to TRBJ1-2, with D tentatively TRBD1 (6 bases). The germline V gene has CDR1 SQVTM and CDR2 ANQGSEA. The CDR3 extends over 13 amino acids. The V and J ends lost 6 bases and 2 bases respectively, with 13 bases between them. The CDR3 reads CSVSRGVNYGYTF. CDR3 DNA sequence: TGCAGCGTGAGCAGGGGCGTCAACTATGGCTACACCTTC. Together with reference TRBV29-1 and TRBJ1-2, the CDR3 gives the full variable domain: SAVISQKPSRDICQRGTSLTIQCQVDSQVTMMFWYRQQPGQSLTLIATANQGSEATYESGFVIDKFPISRPNLTFSTLTVSNMSPEDSSIYLCSVSRGVNYGYTFGSGTRLTVV.

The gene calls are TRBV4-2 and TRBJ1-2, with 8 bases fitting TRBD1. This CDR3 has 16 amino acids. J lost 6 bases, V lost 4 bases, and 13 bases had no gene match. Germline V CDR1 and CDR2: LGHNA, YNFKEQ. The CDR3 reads CASSPLDREGVDGYTF. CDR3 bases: TGTGCCAGCAGCCCTTTGGACAGGGAAGGTGTGGATGGCTACACCTTC.

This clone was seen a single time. The CDR3 DNA follows: TGTGCCAGCAGCTTAGGCATAGGGTCTTCTGGAAACACCATATATTTT. Its protein product is CASSLGIGSSGNTIYF. This chain links TRBV7-6 with TRBJ1-3; D gene ambiguous. V lost 1 base to trimming and J lost 1 base, with 11 bases between them. Germline CDR1 reads SGHVS; CDR2 reads FNYEAQ. This CDR3 is 16 amino acids long.

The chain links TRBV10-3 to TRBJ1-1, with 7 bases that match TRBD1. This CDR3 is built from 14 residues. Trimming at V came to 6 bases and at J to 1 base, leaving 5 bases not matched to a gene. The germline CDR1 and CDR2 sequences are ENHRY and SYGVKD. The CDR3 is CAIRPGQENTEAFF. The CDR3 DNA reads TGTGCCATCAGACCAGGACAGGAGAACACTGAAGCTTTCTTT.

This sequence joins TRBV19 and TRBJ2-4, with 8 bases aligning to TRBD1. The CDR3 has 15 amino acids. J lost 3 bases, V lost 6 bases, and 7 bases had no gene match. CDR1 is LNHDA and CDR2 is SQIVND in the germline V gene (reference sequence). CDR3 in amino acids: CASSSDRVIKNIQYF. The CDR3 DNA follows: TGTGCCAGTAGCTCGGACAGGGTCATCAAAAACATTCAGTACTTC.

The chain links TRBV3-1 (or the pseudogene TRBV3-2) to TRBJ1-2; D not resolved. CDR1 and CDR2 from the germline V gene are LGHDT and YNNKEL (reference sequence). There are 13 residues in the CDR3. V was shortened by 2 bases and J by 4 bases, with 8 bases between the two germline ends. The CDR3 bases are TGTGCCAGCAGCCAACCCCCCTCCTATGGCTACACCTTC. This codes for CASSQPPSYGYTF.

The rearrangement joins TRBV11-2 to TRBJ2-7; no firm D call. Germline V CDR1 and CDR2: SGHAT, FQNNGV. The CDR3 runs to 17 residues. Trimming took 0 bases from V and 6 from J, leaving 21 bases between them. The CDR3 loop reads CASSLEGLEIRSFEQYF. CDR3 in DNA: TGTGCCAGCAGCTTAGAAGGGTTGGAGATCCGTTCTTTCGAGCAGTACTTC.

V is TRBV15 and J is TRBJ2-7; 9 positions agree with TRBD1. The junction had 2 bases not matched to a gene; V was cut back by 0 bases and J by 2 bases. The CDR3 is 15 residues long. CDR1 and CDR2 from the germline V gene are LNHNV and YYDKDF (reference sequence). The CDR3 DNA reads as TGTGCCACCAGCAGAGAGGACAGGGGTACCTACGAGCAGTACTTC. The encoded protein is CATSREDRGTYEQYF.

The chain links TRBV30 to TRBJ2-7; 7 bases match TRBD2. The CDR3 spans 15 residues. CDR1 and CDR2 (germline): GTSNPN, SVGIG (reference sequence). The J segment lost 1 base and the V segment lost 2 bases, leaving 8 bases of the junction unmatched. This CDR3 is CAWSRPGGGSYEQYF. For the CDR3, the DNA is TGTGCCTGGAGTAGGCCCGGGGGAGGGTCCTACGAGCAGTACTTC. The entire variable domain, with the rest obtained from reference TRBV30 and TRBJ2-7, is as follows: SQTIHQWPATLVQPVGSPLSLECTVEGTSNPNLYWYRQAAGRGLQLLFYSVGIGQISSEVPQNLSASRPQDRQFILSSKKLLLSDSGFYLCAWSRPGGGSYEQYFGPGTRLTVT.

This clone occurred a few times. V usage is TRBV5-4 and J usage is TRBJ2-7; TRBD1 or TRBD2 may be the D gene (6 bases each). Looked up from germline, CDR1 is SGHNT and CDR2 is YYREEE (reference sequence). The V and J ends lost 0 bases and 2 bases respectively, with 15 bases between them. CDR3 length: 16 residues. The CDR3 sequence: CASSLAGGGPTYEQYF. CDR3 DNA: TGTGCCAGCAGCTTGGCCGGAGGGGGGCCGACCTACGAGCAGTACTTC.

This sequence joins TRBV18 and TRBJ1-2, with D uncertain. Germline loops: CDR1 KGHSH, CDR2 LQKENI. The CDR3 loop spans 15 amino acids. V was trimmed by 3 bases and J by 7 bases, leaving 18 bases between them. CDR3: CASSPRKEGIGGYTF. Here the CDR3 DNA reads TGTGCCAGCTCACCTCGGAAAGAGGGCATCGGTGGCTACACCTTC.

The CDR3 reads CASSQGGGTLYEQYF. As DNA, the CDR3 is TGTGCCAGCTCACAAGGTGGGGGGACACTCTACGAGCAGTACTTC. The V and J genes are TRBV18 and TRBJ2-7; D is tentatively TRBD1 or TRBD2 (6 bases each). CDR3 size: 15 residues. Deletions cut 4 bases from V and 3 bases from J, with 16 bases between. Per germline, CDR1 KGHSH and CDR2 LQKENI.

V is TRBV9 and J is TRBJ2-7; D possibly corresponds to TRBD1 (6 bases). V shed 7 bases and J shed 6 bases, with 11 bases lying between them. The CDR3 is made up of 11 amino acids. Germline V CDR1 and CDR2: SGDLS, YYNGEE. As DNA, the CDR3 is TGTGCCAGCGGTACAGGGCCCGAGCAGTACTTC. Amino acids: CASGTGPEQYF.

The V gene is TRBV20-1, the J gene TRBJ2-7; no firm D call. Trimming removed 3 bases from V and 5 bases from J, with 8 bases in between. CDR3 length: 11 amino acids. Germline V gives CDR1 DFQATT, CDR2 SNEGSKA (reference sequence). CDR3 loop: CSARPENEQYF. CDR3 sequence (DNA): TGCAGTGCTAGGCCCGAAAACGAGCAGTACTTC.

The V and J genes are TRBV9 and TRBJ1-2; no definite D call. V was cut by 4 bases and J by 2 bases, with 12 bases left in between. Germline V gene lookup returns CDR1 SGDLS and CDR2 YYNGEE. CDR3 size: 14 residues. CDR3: CASSPEELNYGYTF. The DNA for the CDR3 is TGTGCCAGCAGCCCCGAGGAGCTCAACTATGGCTACACCTTC.

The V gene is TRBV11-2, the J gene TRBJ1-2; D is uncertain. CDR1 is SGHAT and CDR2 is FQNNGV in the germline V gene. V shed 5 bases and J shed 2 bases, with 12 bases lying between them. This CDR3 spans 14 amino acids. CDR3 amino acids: CASSPGKSNYGYTF. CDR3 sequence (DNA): TGTGCCAGCAGCCCCGGGAAATCGAACTATGGCTACACCTTC.

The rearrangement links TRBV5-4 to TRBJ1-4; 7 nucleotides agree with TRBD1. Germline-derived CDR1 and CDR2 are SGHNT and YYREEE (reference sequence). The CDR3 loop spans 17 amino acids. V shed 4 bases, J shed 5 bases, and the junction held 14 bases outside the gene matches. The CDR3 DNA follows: TGTGCCAGCAGCCGGGGGTTTGGTGAGACAGGGAATGAAAAACTGTTTTTT. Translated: CASSRGFGETGNEKLFF.

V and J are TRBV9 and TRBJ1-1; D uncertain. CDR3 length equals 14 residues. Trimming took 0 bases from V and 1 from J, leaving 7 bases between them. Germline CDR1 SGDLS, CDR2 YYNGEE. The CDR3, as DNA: TGTGCCAGCAGCGTAGTTCCATCGAACACTGAAGCTTTCTTT. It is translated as CASSVVPSNTEAFF.

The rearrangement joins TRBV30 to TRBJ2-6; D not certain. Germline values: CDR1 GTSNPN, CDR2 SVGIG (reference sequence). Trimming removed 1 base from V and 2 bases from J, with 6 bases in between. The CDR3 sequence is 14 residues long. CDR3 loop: CAWSEWAGANVLTF. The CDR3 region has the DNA TGTGCCTGGAGTGAGTGGGCTGGGGCCAACGTCCTGACTTTC.

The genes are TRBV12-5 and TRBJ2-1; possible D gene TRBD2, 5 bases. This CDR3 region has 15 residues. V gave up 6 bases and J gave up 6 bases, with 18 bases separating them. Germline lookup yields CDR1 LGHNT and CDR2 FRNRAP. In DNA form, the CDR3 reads TGTGCTAGTGGAATTGGAGGTGAGGGCCGCAATGAGCAGTTCTTC. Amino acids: CASGIGGEGRNEQFF.

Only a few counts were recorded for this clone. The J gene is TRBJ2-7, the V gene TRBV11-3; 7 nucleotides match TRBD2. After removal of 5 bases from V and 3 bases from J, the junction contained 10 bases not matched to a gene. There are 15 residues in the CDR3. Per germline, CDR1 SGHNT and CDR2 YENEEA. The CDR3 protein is CASSASSSGIYEQYF. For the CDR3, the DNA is TGTGCCAGCAGCGCGAGTTCGAGCGGGATCTACGAGCAGTACTTC. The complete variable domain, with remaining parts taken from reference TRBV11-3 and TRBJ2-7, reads EAGVVQSPRYKIIEKKQPVAFWCNPISGHNTLYWYLQNLGQGPELLIRYENEEAVDDSQLPKDRFSAERLKGVDSTLKIQPAELGDSAVYLCASSASSSGIYEQYFGPGTRLTVT.

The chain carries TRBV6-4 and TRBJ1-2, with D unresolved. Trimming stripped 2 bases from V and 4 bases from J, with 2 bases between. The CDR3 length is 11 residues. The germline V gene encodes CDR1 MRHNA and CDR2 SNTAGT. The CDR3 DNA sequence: TGTGCCAGCAGTGACAGCTATGGCTACACCTTC. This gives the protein CASSDSYGYTF.

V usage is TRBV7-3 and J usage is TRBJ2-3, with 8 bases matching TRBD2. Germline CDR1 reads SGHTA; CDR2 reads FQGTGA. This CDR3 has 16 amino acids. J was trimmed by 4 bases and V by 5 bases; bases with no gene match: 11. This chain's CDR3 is CASSQGLAYESDTQYF. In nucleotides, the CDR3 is TGTGCCAGCAGCCAAGGACTAGCATACGAGTCAGATACGCAGTATTTT.

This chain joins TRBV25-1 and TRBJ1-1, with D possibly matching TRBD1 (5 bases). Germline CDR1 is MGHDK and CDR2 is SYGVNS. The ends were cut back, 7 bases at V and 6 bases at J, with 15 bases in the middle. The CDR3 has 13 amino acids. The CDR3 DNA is TGTGCCAGCAAAAAGCAGGGACTCCCTGAAGCTTTCTTT. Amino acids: CASKKQGLPEAFF.

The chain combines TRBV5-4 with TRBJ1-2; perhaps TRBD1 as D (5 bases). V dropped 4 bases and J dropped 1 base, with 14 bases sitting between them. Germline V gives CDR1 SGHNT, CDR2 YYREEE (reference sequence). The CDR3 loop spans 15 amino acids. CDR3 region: CASSRGGIDNYGYTF. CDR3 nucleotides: TGTGCCAGCAGCCGGGGGGGTATCGATAACTATGGCTACACCTTC. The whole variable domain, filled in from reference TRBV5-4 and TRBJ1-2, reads ETGVTQSPTHLIKTRGQQVTLRCSSQSGHNTVSWYQQALGQGPQFIFQYYREEENGRGNFPPRFSGLQFPNYSSELNVNALELDDSALYLCASSRGGIDNYGYTFGSGTRLTVV.

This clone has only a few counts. The CDR3 DNA sequence: TGTGCCAGCAGTGAATTAAGCGGCAGCAGCTATGGCTACACCTTC. Translation: CASSELSGSSYGYTF. The rearrangement links TRBV6-1 to TRBJ1-2, with unresolved D. Trimming removed 2 bases at V and 4 bases at J, with 14 bases between. This CDR3 is built from 15 residues. Germline loops: CDR1 MNHNS, CDR2 SASEGT.

The CDR3 DNA is TGTGCCAGCAGCTTAGGGTCTACAGGGGGCGCGGGCTACACCTTC. Translation: CASSLGSTGGAGYTF. The chain is built from TRBV7-9 and TRBJ1-2; 9 bases fit TRBD1. Trimming took 1 base from V and 8 from J; bases not matched to a gene: 8. The CDR3 is made up of 15 amino acids. Germline V gene lookup returns CDR1 SEHNR and CDR2 FQNEAQ (reference sequence).

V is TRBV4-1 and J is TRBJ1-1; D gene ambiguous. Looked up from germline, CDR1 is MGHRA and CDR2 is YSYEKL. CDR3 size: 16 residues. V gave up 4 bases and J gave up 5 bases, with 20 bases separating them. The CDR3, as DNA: TGCGCCAGCAGCCGAAAGATACCGGGCGGAAAGACTGAAGCTTTCTTT. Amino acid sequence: CASSRKIPGGKTEAFF.

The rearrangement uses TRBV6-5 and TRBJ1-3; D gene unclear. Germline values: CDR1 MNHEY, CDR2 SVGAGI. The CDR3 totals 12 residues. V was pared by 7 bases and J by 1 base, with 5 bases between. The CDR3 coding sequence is TGTGCCAGCATGGGGTCTGGAAACACCATATATTTT. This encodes CASMGSGNTIYF.

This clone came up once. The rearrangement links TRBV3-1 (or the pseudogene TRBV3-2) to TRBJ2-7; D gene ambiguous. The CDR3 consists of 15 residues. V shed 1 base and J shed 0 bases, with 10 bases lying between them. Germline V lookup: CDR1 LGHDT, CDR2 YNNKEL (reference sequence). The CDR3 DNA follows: TGTGCCAGCAGCCAAGGGCCAAGCAACTCCTACGAGCAGTACTTC. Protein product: CASSQGPSNSYEQYF.

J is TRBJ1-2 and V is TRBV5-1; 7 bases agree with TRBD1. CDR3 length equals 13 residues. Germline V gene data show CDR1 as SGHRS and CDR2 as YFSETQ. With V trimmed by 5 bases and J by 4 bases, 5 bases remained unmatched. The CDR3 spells CASSRDSSYGYTF. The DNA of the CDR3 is TGCGCCAGCAGTCGGGACAGCTCCTATGGCTACACCTTC.